The clone carrying this TCR beta chain showed up just a few times. Its matching antigen is unknown. The V gene's germline CDR1 is DFQATT and CDR2 SNEGSKA (reference sequence). The V end lost 0 bases, the J end lost 10 bases, and 19 bases lay between the germline ends. CDR3 length: 15 amino acids. The entry originates in a study of blood T cells in healthy people across ages. A sample-barcoded 5' primer and a J-beta primer mix were used in a second PCR of roughly 7 to 11 cycles. The template-switch adaptor, which had 12 random nucleotides, put a tag on each cDNA molecule. TCRdb analysed the 5' RACE reads with MiXCR anew, one entry per CDR3 protein. The profile covers 650,000 to 1,000,000 distinct CDR3 sequences, with under 40% appearing a single time and roughly 13% taken by the ten largest. Notes on the study in general: Diversity estimated from one million T cells was considered an underestimate.

The gene calls are TRBV20-1 and TRBJ2-1; D assignment may be TRBD1 or TRBD2 (5 bases each). The clonotype originates from a young man in good health. The sample taken for sequencing was blood. In DNA, the CDR3 is TGCAGTGCTAGAGATTCGTCTTTCCCGGGGCGGGAGCAGTTCTTC. As protein: CSARDSSFPGREQFF.